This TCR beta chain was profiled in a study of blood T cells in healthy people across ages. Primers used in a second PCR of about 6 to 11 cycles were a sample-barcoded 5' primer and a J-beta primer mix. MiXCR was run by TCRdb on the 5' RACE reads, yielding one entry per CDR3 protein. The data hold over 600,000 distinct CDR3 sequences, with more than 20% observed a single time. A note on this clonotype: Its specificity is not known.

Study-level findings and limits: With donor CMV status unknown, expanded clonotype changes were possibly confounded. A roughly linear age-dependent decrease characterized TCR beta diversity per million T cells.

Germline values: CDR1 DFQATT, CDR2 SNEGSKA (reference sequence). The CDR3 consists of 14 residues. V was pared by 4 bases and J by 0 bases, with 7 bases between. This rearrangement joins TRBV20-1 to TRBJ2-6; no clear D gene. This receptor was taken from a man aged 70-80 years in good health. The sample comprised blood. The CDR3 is CSAKTASGANVLTF. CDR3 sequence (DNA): TGCAGTGCTAAAACTGCCTCTGGGGCCAACGTCCTGACTTTC.